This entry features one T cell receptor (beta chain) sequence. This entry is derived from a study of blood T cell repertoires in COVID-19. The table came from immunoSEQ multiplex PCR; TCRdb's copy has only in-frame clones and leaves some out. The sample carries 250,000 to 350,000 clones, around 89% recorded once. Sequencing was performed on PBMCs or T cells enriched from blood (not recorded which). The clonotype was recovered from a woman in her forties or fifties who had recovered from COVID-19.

The CDR3 loop is CASSPLDSSYEQYF. CDR3 in DNA: TGTGCCAGCTCACCATTAGACAGCTCCTACGAGCAGTACTTC. The rearrangement links TRBV18 to TRBJ2-7, with D perhaps matching TRBD1 (5 bases). V lost 2 bases, J lost 0 bases, and 8 bases lay in between. CDR3 size: 14 residues. Per germline, CDR1 KGHSH and CDR2 LQKENI.